Described below is a single TCR beta chain sequence and its context. Profiled with immunoSEQ multiplex PCR; TCRdb holds only in-frame clones, not every one. The sample has about 420,000 clones; 88% are singletons. There are 14 residues in the CDR3. The V gene lost 7 bases and the J gene lost 7 bases, with 17 bases spanning the gap. Looked up from germline, CDR1 is LNHDA and CDR2 is SQIVND (reference sequence). This entry comes from a study of Ad26.COV2.S vaccination and SARS-CoV-2 variants. Treatment of the sample: around 19 received Ad26.COV2.S at low or high dose, single or two shots; about 5 received placebo; per-sample allocation not given. Sampling occurred on day 63 after the first vaccine or placebo injection. This Boston cohort included adults aged 18-55 years.

This chain uses TRBV19 with TRBJ2-1, with a tentative D call TRBD1 (6 bases). The sequence was obtained from a person aged 18-60 years who received the Ad26.COV2.S COVID-19 vaccine or a placebo. The source was peripheral blood, collected in a trial of Ad26.COV2.S vaccine versus placebo. The CDR3: CASTDGGRVNEQFF. CDR3 nucleotides: TGTGCCAGTACCGATGGGGGCAGGGTTAATGAGCAGTTCTTC.